Each of the 26 T cell receptor beta chains below was sequenced from the same sample in a study of T cell responses to AZD1222 COVID-19 vaccine. The protocol was immunoSEQ multiplex PCR, while the TCRdb copy is restricted to in-frame clones and leaves out a portion. Of tens of thousands of clones listed, approximately 88% are singletons. This specimen was peripheral blood, taken on day 0 of AZD1222 vaccination. Receptor source: an adult in good health.

This chain joins TRBV10-3 and TRBJ1-2, with D perhaps matching TRBD1 (5 bases). There are 14 residues in the CDR3. From germline, CDR1 is ENHRY and CDR2 SYGVKD. V gave up 4 bases and J gave up 3 bases, with 12 bases separating them. CDR3 loop: CAISGRGLDYGYTF. The CDR3 DNA reads as TGTGCCATCAGTGGGAGGGGCCTTGACTATGGCTACACCTTC.

CDR3 region: CASSRFIQMDGGWTGELFF. CDR3 DNA: TGCGCCAGCAGCAGGTTCATACAGATGGACGGGGGATGGACCGGGGAGCTGTTTTTT. The chain links TRBV5-1 to TRBJ2-2; possibly TRBD2 for D (6 bases). Trimming removed 4 bases at V and 5 bases at J, with 27 bases between. The CDR3 runs to 19 residues. Looked up from germline, CDR1 is SGHRS and CDR2 is YFSETQ.

This clone appeared a single time. The chain joins TRBV7-2 to TRBJ1-6; D not certain. The CDR3 consists of 17 residues. Per germline, CDR1 SGHTA and CDR2 FQGNSA. Trimming pared 3 bases from V and 0 bases from J, leaving 12 bases between. The CDR3 sequence: CASSLYQQSSYNSPLHF. The CDR3 coding sequence is TGTGCCAGCAGCTTGTACCAGCAGAGCTCCTATAATTCACCCCTCCACTTT.

The CDR3 DNA reads TGTGCCAGCAGCCCCCCTCCAGGGGCAGATACGCAGTATTTT. This gives the protein CASSPPPGADTQYF. The chain couples TRBV5-4 to TRBJ2-3; the D gene is possibly TRBD1 (6 bases). Germline V gene sequence: CDR1 SGHNT, CDR2 YYREEE (reference sequence). This CDR3 is built from 14 residues. V was shortened by 4 bases and J by 4 bases, with 13 bases between the two germline ends.

The V gene is TRBV7-6, the J gene TRBJ2-1, with 14 positions matching TRBD2. Germline trimming cut 4 bases from V and 5 bases from J; bases unmatched to any gene: 7. Germline CDR1 is SGHVS and CDR2 is FNYEAQ. This CDR3 region has 17 residues. The CDR3: CASSSRLAGGFHNEQFF. The CDR3 nucleotides are TGTGCCAGCAGCTCGAGACTAGCGGGAGGGTTCCACAATGAGCAGTTCTTC.

The chain recombines TRBV6-1 with TRBJ2-3; D is undetermined. The CDR3 covers 16 residues. V dropped 1 base and J dropped 3 bases, with 14 bases sitting between them. Looked up from germline, CDR1 is MNHNS and CDR2 is SASEGT. The CDR3 sequence: CASSEVYRPRTDTQYF. The CDR3 DNA reads TGTGCCAGCAGTGAAGTTTACAGACCGAGAACAGATACGCAGTATTTT.

The chain joins TRBV4-1 to TRBJ1-4, with 11 bases matching TRBD1. CDR1 and CDR2 from the germline V gene are MGHRA and YSYEKL. With V trimmed by 4 bases and J by 6 bases, 7 bases remained unmatched. The CDR3 extends over 16 amino acids. The CDR3 nucleotides are TGCGCCAGCAGCCGGTCCGGACAGGGGGCTGATGAAAAACTGTTTTTT. It specifies CASSRSGQGADEKLFF.

This chain links TRBV7-9 with TRBJ1-4; D perhaps matches TRBD1 (5 bases). From germline, CDR1 is SEHNR and CDR2 FQNEAQ (reference sequence). CDR3 length: 16 amino acids. The germline V and J ends were trimmed by 5 bases and 0 bases, with 13 bases remaining between them. CDR3: CASSPGRPTTNEKLFF. The CDR3, as DNA: TGTGCCAGCAGCCCGGGACGGCCGACAACTAATGAAAAACTGTTTTTT.

This sequence joins TRBV19 and TRBJ2-7; TRBD1 might be the D (5 bases). CDR3 length: 14 residues. Trimming left V 5 bases short and J 5 bases short, with 16 bases between. Germline loops: CDR1 LNHDA, CDR2 SQIVND (reference sequence). CDR3 DNA sequence: TGTGCCAGTAGTTCAACAGGCTACGTGGACGAGCAGTACTTC. Its translation is CASSSTGYVDEQYF.

The V call is TRBV28, the J call TRBJ1-6; D is undetermined. Germline loops: CDR1 MDHEN, CDR2 SYDVKM. CDR3 length: 14 residues. Trimming took off 2 bases at V and 8 bases at J, with 10 bases between the two ends. CDR3 amino acids: CASSLIRWDSPLHF. In DNA, the CDR3 is TGTGCCAGCAGTTTAATCAGATGGGATTCACCCCTCCACTTT.

This clone was seen a few times. The genes are TRBV7-3 and TRBJ1-5; D not certain. Germline V gene data show CDR1 as SGHTA and CDR2 as FQGTGA. This CDR3 has 17 amino acids. Trimming took 2 bases from V and 0 from J, leaving 14 bases between them. CDR3 DNA: TGTGCCAGCAGCTTAGGTCCAGCAATTTATAGCAATCAGCCCCAGCATTTT. This codes for CASSLGPAIYSNQPQHF.

The V call is TRBV28, the J call TRBJ2-7; D unclear. CDR1 MDHEN and CDR2 SYDVKM come from the germline V gene. The V end was cut by 6 bases, the J end by 0 bases, with 12 bases between. CDR3 length equals 14 residues. The chain's CDR3 is CASSRDMTSYEQYF. CDR3 nucleotides: TGTGCCAGCAGCCGAGACATGACCTCCTACGAGCAGTACTTC.

V and J are TRBV6-5 and TRBJ1-4; the D is unclear. Germline V gene sequence: CDR1 MNHEY, CDR2 SVGAGI. CDR3 length equals 14 residues. Trimming stripped 5 bases from V and 4 bases from J, with 11 bases between. The CDR3 DNA reads TGTGCCAGCAGTAGAGTTAGGAGTAATGAAAAACTGTTTTTT. Protein sequence: CASSRVRSNEKLFF.

The chain combines TRBV10-3 with TRBJ1-4, with 10 positions matching TRBD1. CDR3 length: 15 residues. Trimming took 3 bases from V and 8 from J; bases not matched to a gene: 6. Per germline, CDR1 ENHRY and CDR2 SYGVKD. The CDR3 sequence: CAISEAGTGEEKLFF. CDR3 in DNA: TGTGCCATCAGTGAAGCCGGGACAGGGGAAGAAAAACTGTTTTTT.

J is TRBJ2-2 and V is TRBV7-9, with 8 bases aligning to TRBD1. Germline CDR1 is SEHNR and CDR2 is FQNEAQ (reference sequence). The ends lost 1 base at V and 1 base at J; junction bases unmatched: 5. There are 17 residues in the CDR3. For the CDR3, the DNA is TGTGCCAGCAGCTTAGGAGCCGGACAGGGGAACACCGGGGAGCTGTTTTTT. It specifies CASSLGAGQGNTGELFF.

The V and J genes are TRBV6-2 or TRBV6-3 and TRBJ1-5; D remains ambiguous. V was trimmed by 4 bases and J by 3 bases, leaving 10 bases between them. The CDR3 totals 14 residues. Germline CDR1 is MNHEY and CDR2 is SVGEGT. CDR3: CASSFDGYNQPQHF. The DNA for the CDR3 is TGTGCCAGCAGTTTCGACGGTTACAATCAGCCCCAGCATTTT.

This chain links TRBV21-1 with TRBJ1-1; the table's TRBD1 call for D was not verified on the DNA. TRBV21-1 is a listed pseudogene. The length of the CDR3 is 11 residues. CDR3 sequence reads: CATESRDQAFF. The CDR3, as DNA: TGTGCCACCGAAAGCAGGGATCAAGCTTTCTTT.

The V gene is TRBV28, the J gene TRBJ1-5; 10 nucleotides align to TRBD1. CDR1 and CDR2 (germline): MDHEN, SYDVKM. CDR3 length: 16 amino acids. The V segment lost 5 bases and the J segment 1 base; nucleotides outside the gene matches: 5. The CDR3 loop reads CASSPGQGMSNQPQHF. The DNA of the CDR3 is TGTGCCAGCAGTCCGGGACAGGGGATGAGCAATCAGCCCCAGCATTTT.

The V call is TRBV5-1, the J call TRBJ2-5; TRBD2 aligns across 8 bases. The CDR3 is made up of 15 amino acids. Germline V gene data show CDR1 as SGHRS and CDR2 as YFSETQ. Unmatched junction bases numbered 6, after V lost 1 base and J lost 4 bases. The CDR3 loop is CASSLTGGPGETQYF. The CDR3 DNA is TGCGCCAGCAGCTTGACGGGAGGGCCGGGAGAGACCCAGTACTTC.

CDR3 in amino acids: CASSISRAYQPQHF. The CDR3 DNA is TGTGCCAGTAGTATCAGCAGGGCGTATCAGCCCCAGCATTTT. The chain links TRBV19 to TRBJ1-5; D is perhaps TRBD1 (5 bases). This CDR3 region has 14 residues. CDR1 and CDR2 from the germline V gene are LNHDA and SQIVND (reference sequence). Trimming shortened V by 3 bases and J by 5 bases, and 11 bases separated the two germline ends.

The rearrangement uses TRBV2 and TRBJ2-7, with 11 positions matching TRBD2. Germline CDR1 is SNHLY and CDR2 is FYNNEI. The CDR3 consists of 13 residues. J gave up 2 bases and V 10 bases, and 4 bases lay outside the gene matches. The CDR3: CATKLAGAYEQYF. CDR3 coding DNA: TGTGCCACCAAACTAGCGGGAGCCTACGAGCAGTACTTC. The complete variable domain, with remaining parts taken from reference TRBV2 and TRBJ2-7, reads EPEVTQTPSHQVTQMGQEVILRCVPISNHLYFYWYRQILGQKVEFLVSFYNNEISEKSEIFDDQFSVERPDGSNFTLKIRSTKLEDSAMYFCATKLAGAYEQYFGPGTRLTVT.

The chain couples TRBV18 to TRBJ1-3; D is uncertain. CDR1 and CDR2 (germline): KGHSH, LQKENI. V shed 3 bases and J shed 2 bases, with 11 bases lying between them. There are 15 residues in the CDR3. The CDR3 DNA sequence: TGTGCCAGCTCACCGCTTAATGGGGCTGGAAACACCATATATTTT. This sequence encodes CASSPLNGAGNTIYF.

The V and J genes are TRBV27 and TRBJ1-2; D may be TRBD1 (5 bases). Trimming cost V 5 bases and J 6 bases, with 16 bases left between them. CDR3 length: 14 amino acids. Germline V gives CDR1 MNHEY, CDR2 SMNVEV (reference sequence). CDR3 sequence (DNA): TGTGCCAGCAGTATCAAACAGGCTTCGCATGGCTACACCTTC. This sequence encodes CASSIKQASHGYTF.

The chain joins TRBV19 to TRBJ1-2; no clear D. The V end lost 5 bases, the J end lost 1 base, and 11 bases lay between the germline ends. This CDR3 has 14 residues. The germline V gene encodes CDR1 LNHDA and CDR2 SQIVND (reference sequence). CDR3 bases: TGTGCCAGTAGTGAAGCACCTAGTAACTATGGCTACACCTTC. As protein: CASSEAPSNYGYTF.

In its sample, this clone was seen once. The chain has TRBV29-1 and TRBJ2-3; D uncertain. Germline loops: CDR1 SQVTM, CDR2 ANQGSEA. The CDR3 spans 12 residues. The V gene lost 4 bases and the J gene lost 0 bases, with 5 bases spanning the gap. Here the CDR3 reads CSVVASTDTQYF. CDR3 nucleotide sequence: TGCAGCGTTGTTGCGAGCACAGATACGCAGTATTTT.

J is TRBJ2-1 and V is TRBV18; TRBD2 agrees at 10 bases. Germline CDR1 reads KGHSH; CDR2 reads LQKENI. V was clipped by 3 bases and J by 8 bases; unmatched bases: 7. CDR3 size: 15 residues. For the CDR3, the DNA is TGTGCCAGCTCACCCGCTAGCGGGAGAAGAGATGAGCAGTTCTTC. Its translation: CASSPASGRRDEQFF.